The clone carrying this T cell receptor (beta chain) was observed a few times. Its antigen is still unknown. Using a J-beta primer mix together with a sample-barcoded 5' primer, a second PCR was run for about 6 to 12 cycles. TCRdb re-derived calls from the 5' RACE reads in MiXCR, one entry per CDR3 protein. The table includes over a million distinct CDR3 sequences, more than 35% detected once. CDR3 length equals 13 residues. The data derive from a study of blood T cells in healthy people across ages. The donors, healthy Caucasians from Russia, were aged about 6 to 90. Whole-study findings and limits: Diversity figures derived from one million T cells were judged to underestimate the true value. Aged donors had fewer naive CD4+ cells and lower diversity than long-lived donors. Any changes in expanded clonotypes were possibly confounded, as donor CMV status remained unknown.

The material sequenced was blood. This clonotype was sampled from an older woman in good health. This rearrangement joins TRBV12-3 or TRBV12-4 to TRBJ2-5, with D uncertain. The DNA end favors TRBJ2-7, so the J call may be wrong. Here the CDR3 reads CASSFTGPPEQYF. CDR3 nucleotides: TGTGCCAGCAGTTTCACTGGGCCACCCGAGCAGTACTTC.